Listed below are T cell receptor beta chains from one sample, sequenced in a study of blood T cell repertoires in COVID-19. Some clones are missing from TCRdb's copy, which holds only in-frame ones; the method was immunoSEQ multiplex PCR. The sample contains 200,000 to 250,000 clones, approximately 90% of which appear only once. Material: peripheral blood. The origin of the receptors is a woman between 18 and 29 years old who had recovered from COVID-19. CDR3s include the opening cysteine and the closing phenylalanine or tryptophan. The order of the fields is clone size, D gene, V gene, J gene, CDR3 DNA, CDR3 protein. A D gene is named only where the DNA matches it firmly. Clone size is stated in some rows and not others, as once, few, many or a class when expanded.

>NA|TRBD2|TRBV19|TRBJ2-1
TGTGCCAGTAGTACGGGACTAGGCGGCAATGAGCAGTTCTTC
CASSTGLGGNEQFF
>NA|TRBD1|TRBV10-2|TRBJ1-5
TGCGCCAGCAGTGAGACAGGGGGCGGGCAGCCCCAGCATTTT
CASSETGGGQPQHF
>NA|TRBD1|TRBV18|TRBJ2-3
TGTGCCAGCTCACTGATTGGGACAGGGGGACGGCCAGATACGCAGTATTTT
CASSLIGTGGRPDTQYF
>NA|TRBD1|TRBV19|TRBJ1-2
TGTGCCAGTAGTAGACAGGGGACCTATGGCTACACCTTC
CASSRQGTYGYTF
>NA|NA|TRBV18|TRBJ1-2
TGTGCCAGCTCACCACGCGAAGGGGCGATTAACTATGGCTACACCTTC
CASSPREGAINYGYTF
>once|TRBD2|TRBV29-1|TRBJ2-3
TGCAGCCTACGACTAGCGCTCACAGATACGCAGTATTTT
CSLRLALTDTQYF
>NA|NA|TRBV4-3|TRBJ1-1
TGCGCCAGCAGCCACTACCCCCCCTCTGCGAACCACGCTGAAGCTTTCTTT
CASSHYPPSANHAEAFF
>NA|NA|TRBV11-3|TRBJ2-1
TGTGCCAGCAGCTTACAGGGCGAGGTGGATGAGCAGTTCTTC
CASSLQGEVDEQFF
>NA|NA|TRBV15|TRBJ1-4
TGTGCCACCAGCAGACGACAGGCTAATGAAAAACTGTTTTTT
CATSRRQANEKLFF
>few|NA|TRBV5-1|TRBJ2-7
TGCGCCAGCAGCTTTAACTACGAGCAGTACTTC
CASSFNYEQYF
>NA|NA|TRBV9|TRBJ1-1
TGTGCCAGCAGCGCAGGGCGCGAAGCTTTCTTT
CASSAGREAFF
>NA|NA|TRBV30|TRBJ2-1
TGTGCCTGGACCGGACTGCACGAGCAGTTCTTC
CAWTGLHEQFF
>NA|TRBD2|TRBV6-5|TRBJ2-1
TGTGCCAGCAGTTCTCTAGCGGGAGTAGTGAATGAGCAGTTCTTC
CASSSLAGVVNEQFF
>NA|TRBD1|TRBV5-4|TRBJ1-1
TGTGCCAGCAGCTTGAACAGGGGCTTGATAGTGGAGGTTAACACTGAAGCTTTCTTT
CASSLNRGLIVEVNTEAFF
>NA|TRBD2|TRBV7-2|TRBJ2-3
TGTGCCAGCAGCCCTCGTTATATTCTAGCGGGAGGAACTACAGATACGCAGTATTTT
CASSPRYILAGGTTDTQYF
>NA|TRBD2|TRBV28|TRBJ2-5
TGTGCCAGCAGTTTAGCGGGAGACGTGGAGACCCAGTACTTC
CASSLAGDVETQYF
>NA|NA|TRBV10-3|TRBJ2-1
TGTGCCATCACGACTGGAAGCAATGAGCAGTTCTTC
CAITTGSNEQFF
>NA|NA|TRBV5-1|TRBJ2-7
TGCGCCAGCAGCTTGGACGGACAGACCTACGAGCAGTACTTC
CASSLDGQTYEQYF
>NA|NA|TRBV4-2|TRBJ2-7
TGTGCCAGCAGCCAAACTTCTCGGACTCACGGGAACGAGCAGTACTTC
CASSQTSRTHGNEQYF
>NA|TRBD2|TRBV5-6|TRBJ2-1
TGTGCCAGCAGCCCCGGTGGTAGCGGGATTTGGGAGCAGTTCTTC
CASSPGGSGIWEQFF
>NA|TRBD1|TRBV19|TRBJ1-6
TGTGCCAGTAACGAACGGACAGGATACAATTCACCCCTCCACTTT
CASNERTGYNSPLHF
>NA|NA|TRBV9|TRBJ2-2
TGTGCCAGCAGCGCACAACTAGGGAAGAACACCGGGGAGCTGTTTTTT
CASSAQLGKNTGELFF
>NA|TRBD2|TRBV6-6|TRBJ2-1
TGTGCCAGCGCAGCGGGAGGCATAGGAGATGAGCAGTTCTTC
CASAAGGIGDEQFF
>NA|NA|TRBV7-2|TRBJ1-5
TGTGCCAGCAGTCCGCGGGGAGGCAATCAGCCCCAGCATTTT
CASSPRGGNQPQHF
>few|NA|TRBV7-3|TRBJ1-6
TGTGCCAGCAGCTTAGGCTTTGCTGGGAGTACACCCCTCCACTTT
CASSLGFAGSTPLHF
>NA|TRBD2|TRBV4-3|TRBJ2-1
TGCGCCAGCAGCCAAGGCGCGGGACTAGCGGGAGACAATGAGCAGTTCTTC
CASSQGAGLAGDNEQFF
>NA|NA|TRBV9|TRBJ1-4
TGTGCCAGCAGCGCGAGGGCAACTAATGAAAAACTGTTTTTT
CASSARATNEKLFF
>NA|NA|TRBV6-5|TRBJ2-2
TGTGCCAGCACTCAGGGCACCGGGGAGCTGTTTTTT
CASTQGTGELFF
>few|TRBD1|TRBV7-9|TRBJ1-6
TGTGCCAGCAGCTTATCGCCAGGGGGCGCGACCTATAATTCACCCCTCCACTTT
CASSLSPGGATYNSPLHF
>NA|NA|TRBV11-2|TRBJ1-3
TGTGCCAGCAGCCCGGGGAACCGAAACACCATATATTTT
CASSPGNRNTIYF
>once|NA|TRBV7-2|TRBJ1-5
TGTGCCAGCAGCTCCAACGTAGGGGGTCGGAATCAGCCCCAGCATTTT
CASSSNVGGRNQPQHF
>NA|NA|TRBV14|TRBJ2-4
TGTGCCAGCAGCCACCGGACAGGGAGGGAAAACATTCAGTACTTC
CASSHRTGRENIQYF
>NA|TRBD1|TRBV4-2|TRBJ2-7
TGTGCCAGCAGCCAAGGGGACAGGGGCTACGAGCAGTACTTC
CASSQGDRGYEQYF
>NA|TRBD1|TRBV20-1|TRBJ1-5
TGCAGTGCTCGTGGGACAGACAATCAGCCCCAGCATTTT
CSARGTDNQPQHF
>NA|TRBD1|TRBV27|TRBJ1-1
TGTGCCAGCAGTTCCGGGACAGGGGTCGCCTGGAACACTGAAGCTTTCTTT
CASSSGTGVAWNTEAFF
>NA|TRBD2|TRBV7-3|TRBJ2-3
TGTGCCAGCAGCCTCCTAGCGGGAGGCACAGATACGCAGTATTTT
CASSLLAGGTDTQYF
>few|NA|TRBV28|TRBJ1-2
TGTGCCAGCAGTTTAACGGGGGACCTCATGTTTGGCTACACCTTC
CASSLTGDLMFGYTF
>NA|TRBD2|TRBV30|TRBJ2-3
TGTGCCTGGAATTTGGCGGGAGGAGGTGGGGATACGCAGTATTTT
CAWNLAGGGGDTQYF
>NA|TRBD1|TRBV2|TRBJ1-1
TGTGCCAGACTTACAGGGGGTTTGAACACTGAAGCTTTCTTT
CARLTGGLNTEAFF
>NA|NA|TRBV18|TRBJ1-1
TGTGCCAGCTCACCATCATTGGGCAACACTGAAGCTTTCTTT
CASSPSLGNTEAFF
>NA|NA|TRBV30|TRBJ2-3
TGTGCCTGGAGTTGGGGCGGGACCACAGATACGCAGTATTTT
CAWSWGGTTDTQYF
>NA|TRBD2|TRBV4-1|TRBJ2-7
TGCGCCAGCAGCCAACAGACTAGCGGGAGTTCTTGGTACGAGCAGTACTTC
CASSQQTSGSSWYEQYF
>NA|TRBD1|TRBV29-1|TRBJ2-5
TGCAGCGAACGGGACAGAAAAGGGGAGACCCAGTACTTC
CSERDRKGETQYF
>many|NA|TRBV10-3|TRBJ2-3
TGTGCCATCAGTGTTGAGCGGTTTAGCACAGATACGCAGTATTTT
CAISVERFSTDTQYF
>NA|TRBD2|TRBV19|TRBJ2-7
TGTGCCAGTAGTAGTGGCGGGAGCTCCTACGAGCAGTACTTC
CASSSGGSSYEQYF
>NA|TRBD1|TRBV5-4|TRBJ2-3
TGTGCCAGCAGCCAGGGACAGCTCACAGATACGCAGTATTTT
CASSQGQLTDTQYF
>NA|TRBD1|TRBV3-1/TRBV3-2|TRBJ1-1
TGTGCCAGCAGCCAGTCACTCAGGACAGGGAGGAACACTGAAGCTTTCTTT
CASSQSLRTGRNTEAFF
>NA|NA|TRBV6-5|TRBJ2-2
TGTGCCAGCAGTTACGAGGCTAGCAGCAACACCGGGGAGCTGTTTTTT
CASSYEASSNTGELFF
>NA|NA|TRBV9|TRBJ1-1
TGTGCCAGCAGCGTAAAAGGACAGAACACTGAAGCTTTCTTT
CASSVKGQNTEAFF
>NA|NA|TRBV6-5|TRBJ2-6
TGTGCCAGCAGTTCAGGTTTTGGTTCTGGGGCCAACGTCCTGACTTTC
CASSSGFGSGANVLTF
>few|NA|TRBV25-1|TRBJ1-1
TGTGCCAGCAGTGCCACAAACACTGAAGCTTTCTTT
CASSATNTEAFF
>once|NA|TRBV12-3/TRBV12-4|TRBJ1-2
TGTGCCAGCAGCCTCGGGGGCTACACCTTC
CASSLGGYTF
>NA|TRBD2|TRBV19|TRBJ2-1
TGTGCCAGTAGTATTTGGGGAGGGACGGATAATGAGCAGTTCTTC
CASSIWGGTDNEQFF
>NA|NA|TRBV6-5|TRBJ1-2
TGTGCCAGCAGTTCCCCCATGGGGCCTAACTATGGCTACACCTTC
CASSSPMGPNYGYTF
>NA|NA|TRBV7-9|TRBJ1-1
TGTGCCAGCAGCTCCCCAGTGGGGGACTACGTGAACACTGAAGCTTTCTTT
CASSSPVGDYVNTEAFF
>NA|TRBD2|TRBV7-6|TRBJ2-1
TGTGCCAGCAGTTCTTTAGCGGGAGGGCCCAATGAGCAGTTCTTC
CASSSLAGGPNEQFF
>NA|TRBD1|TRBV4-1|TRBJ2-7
TGCGCCAGCAGCCAATCGGGACAGGGCGAGCAGTACTTC
CASSQSGQGEQYF
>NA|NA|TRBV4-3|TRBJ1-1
TGCGCCAGCAGCCAAGAAGGGGATTGGGACACTGAAGCTTTCTTT
CASSQEGDWDTEAFF
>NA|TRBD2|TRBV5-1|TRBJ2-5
TGCGCCAGCAGCTTGTATCCTGGGCTAGCGGAAGAGACCCAGTACTTC
CASSLYPGLAEETQYF